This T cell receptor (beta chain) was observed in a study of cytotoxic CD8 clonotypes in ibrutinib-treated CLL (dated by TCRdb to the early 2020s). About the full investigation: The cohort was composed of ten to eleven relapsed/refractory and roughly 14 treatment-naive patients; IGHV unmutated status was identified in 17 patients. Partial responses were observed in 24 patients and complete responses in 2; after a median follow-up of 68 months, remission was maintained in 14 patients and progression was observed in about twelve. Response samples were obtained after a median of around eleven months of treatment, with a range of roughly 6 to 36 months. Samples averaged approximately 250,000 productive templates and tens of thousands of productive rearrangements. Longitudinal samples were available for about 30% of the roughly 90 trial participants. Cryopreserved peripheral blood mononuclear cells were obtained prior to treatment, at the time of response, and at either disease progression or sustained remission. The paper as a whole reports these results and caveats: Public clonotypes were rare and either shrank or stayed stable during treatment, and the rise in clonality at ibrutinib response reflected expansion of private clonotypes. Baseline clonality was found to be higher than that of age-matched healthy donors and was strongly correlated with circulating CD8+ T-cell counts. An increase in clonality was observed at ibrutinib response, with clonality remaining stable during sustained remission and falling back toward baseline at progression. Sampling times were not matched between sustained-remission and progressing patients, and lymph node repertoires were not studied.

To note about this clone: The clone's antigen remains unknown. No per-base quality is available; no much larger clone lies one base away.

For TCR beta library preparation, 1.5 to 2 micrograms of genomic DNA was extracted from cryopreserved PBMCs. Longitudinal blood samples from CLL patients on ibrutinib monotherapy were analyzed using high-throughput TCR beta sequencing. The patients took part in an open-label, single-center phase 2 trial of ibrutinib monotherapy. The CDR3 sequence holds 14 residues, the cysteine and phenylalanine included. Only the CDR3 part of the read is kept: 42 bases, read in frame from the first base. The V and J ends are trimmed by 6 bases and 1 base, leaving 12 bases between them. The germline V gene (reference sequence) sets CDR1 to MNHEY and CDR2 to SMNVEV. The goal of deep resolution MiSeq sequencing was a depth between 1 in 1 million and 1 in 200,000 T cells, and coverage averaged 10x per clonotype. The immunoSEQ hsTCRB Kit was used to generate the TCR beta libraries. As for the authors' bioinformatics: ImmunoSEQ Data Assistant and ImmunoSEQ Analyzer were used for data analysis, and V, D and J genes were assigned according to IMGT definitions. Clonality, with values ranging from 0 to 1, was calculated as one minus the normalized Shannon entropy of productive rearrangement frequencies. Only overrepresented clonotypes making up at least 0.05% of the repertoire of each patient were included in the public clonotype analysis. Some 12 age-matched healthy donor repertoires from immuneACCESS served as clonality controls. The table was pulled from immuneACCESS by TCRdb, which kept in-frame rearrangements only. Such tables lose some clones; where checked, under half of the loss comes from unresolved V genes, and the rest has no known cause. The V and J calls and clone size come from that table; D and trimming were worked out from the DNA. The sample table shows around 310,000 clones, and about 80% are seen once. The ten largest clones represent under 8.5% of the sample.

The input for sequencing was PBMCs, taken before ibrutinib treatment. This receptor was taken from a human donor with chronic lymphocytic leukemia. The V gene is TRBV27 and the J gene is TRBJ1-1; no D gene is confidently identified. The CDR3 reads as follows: CASSPRLGNTEAFF. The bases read TGTGCCAGCAGCCCTAGGTTGGGGAACACTGAAGCTTTCTTT.